These 20 T cell receptor beta chains were sequenced from one sample in a study of blood T cell repertoires in COVID-19. TCRdb's table, derived via immunoSEQ multiplex PCR, lists solely in-frame clones and lacks some. This sample carries tens of thousands of clones, 88% of them seen once, and the ten largest clones take over 11%. Sequencing was done on a sample of peripheral blood. The origin of the receptors is a human donor in a cohort sampled during active COVID-19.

The V and J genes are TRBV30 and TRBJ1-5; D uncertain. The CDR3 is 12 residues long. Trimming cost V 0 bases and J 11 bases, with 11 bases left between them. CDR1 is GTSNPN, CDR2 SVGIG, per germline (reference sequence). Here the CDR3 DNA reads TGTGCCTGGAGTGTACGGTCCTCGGCCCAGCATTTT. Protein product: CAWSVRSSAQHF.

The chain recombines TRBV11-2 with TRBJ2-3; D ambiguous. This CDR3 is 13 amino acids long. Per germline, CDR1 SGHAT and CDR2 FQNNGV. The germline V and J ends were trimmed by 5 bases and 4 bases, with 10 bases remaining between them. CDR3 bases: TGTGCCAGCAGCCTCATTTACTCAGATACGCAGTATTTT. Residues: CASSLIYSDTQYF.

The V gene is TRBV5-1, the J gene TRBJ2-3, with 8 bases fitting TRBD2. The germline V gene encodes CDR1 SGHRS and CDR2 YFSETQ. V trimming: 0 bases; J trimming: 1 base; junction bases outside the gene matches: 7. The CDR3 is 17 residues long. The CDR3 DNA sequence: TGCGCCAGCAGCTTGGTAGCGGGGCGGTCTGGCACAGATACGCAGTATTTT. Translated, it gives CASSLVAGRSGTDTQYF.

Only one count was recorded for this clone. Other DNA sequences in the sample encode the same CDR3. The chain joins TRBV7-2 to TRBJ2-7; 8 positions match TRBD1. The germline gives CDR1 SGHTA, CDR2 FQGNSA. Trimming at V came to 5 bases and at J to 0 bases, leaving 9 bases not matched to a gene. There are 16 residues in the CDR3. CDR3 amino acids: CASSPWTGPSSYEQYF. The CDR3 nucleotides read TGTGCCAGCAGCCCCTGGACAGGGCCTAGCTCCTACGAGCAGTACTTC. Full variable domain (rest looked up from reference TRBV7-2 and TRBJ2-7): GAGVSQSPSNKVTEKGKDVELRCDPISGHTALYWYRQSLGQGLEFLIYFQGNSAPDKSGLPSDRFSAERTGGSVSTLTIQRTQQEDSAVYLCASSPWTGPSSYEQYFGPGTRLTVT.

The chain joins TRBV2 to TRBJ2-1, with 11 bases identical to TRBD2. Germline-derived CDR1 and CDR2 are SNHLY and FYNNEI. Trimming at V came to 6 bases and at J to 4 bases, leaving 8 bases not matched to a gene. CDR3 length: 16 amino acids. The CDR3 DNA follows: TGTGCCAGCAGACCAACTAGCGGGGGAGTTTACAATGAGCAGTTCTTC. Amino acids: CASRPTSGGVYNEQFF.

As DNA, the CDR3 is TGTGCCAGTAGTTCCAGACAGGGGGCCGATCGCACCTACGAGCAGTACTTC. Its protein product is CASSSRQGADRTYEQYF. The rearrangement uses TRBV19 and TRBJ2-7, with 10 bases that match TRBD1. There are 17 residues in the CDR3. The germline gives CDR1 LNHDA, CDR2 SQIVND (reference sequence). Unmatched junction bases numbered 12, after V lost 5 bases and J lost 2 bases.

This rearrangement joins TRBV5-5 to TRBJ1-2, with D possibly being TRBD1 (5 bases). CDR1 and CDR2 from the germline V gene are SGHKS and YYEKEE (reference sequence). The CDR3 is 15 residues long. Trimming took 4 bases from V and 2 from J, leaving 15 bases between them. Here the CDR3 reads CASSQLGPYNYGYTF. Here the CDR3 DNA reads TGTGCCAGCAGCCAATTGGGGCCGTACAACTATGGCTACACCTTC.

The rearrangement uses TRBV7-9 and TRBJ2-1; possible D gene TRBD2, 7 bases. Trimming removed 0 bases at V and 7 bases at J, with 13 bases between. This CDR3 spans 15 amino acids. Germline V gene lookup returns CDR1 SEHNR and CDR2 FQNEAQ (reference sequence). CDR3 in DNA: TGTGCCAGCAGCTTAGCGGGGGGGCACCTAAATGAGCAGTTCTTC. Its protein is CASSLAGGHLNEQFF.

The CDR3 DNA reads TGTGCCAGCTCACCACCGGGGGCCCCTGGAGAGCAGTACTTC. Encoded protein: CASSPPGAPGEQYF. V gene TRBV18 combines with J gene TRBJ2-7; D is perhaps TRBD1 (6 bases). Trimming shortened V by 0 bases and J by 7 bases, and 13 bases separated the two germline ends. The CDR3 loop spans 14 amino acids. Germline loops: CDR1 KGHSH, CDR2 LQKENI.

CDR3 DNA: TGTGCCAGCAGCCTTGGGACTAGCGAGGGGACAGATACGCAGTATTTT. Its translation is CASSLGTSEGTDTQYF. This chain joins TRBV9 and TRBJ2-3, with 10 nucleotides matching TRBD2. CDR1 and CDR2 from the germline V gene are SGDLS and YYNGEE. V trimming: 4 bases; J trimming: 3 bases; junction bases outside the gene matches: 8. The CDR3 sequence is 16 residues long.

V usage is TRBV6-1 and J usage is TRBJ1-1; D is unclear. CDR1 MNHNS and CDR2 SASEGT come from the germline V gene. The CDR3 consists of 13 residues. Trimming stripped 3 bases from V and 5 bases from J, with 10 bases between. Written as DNA, the CDR3 is TGTGCCAGCAGTGAGTCGGGTCGGACTGAAGCTTTCTTT. Its protein product is CASSESGRTEAFF.

This sequence joins TRBV19 and TRBJ2-7; D might be TRBD1 (6 bases). Trimming cost V 5 bases and J 4 bases, with 9 bases left between them. The CDR3 has 12 amino acids. The germline V gene has CDR1 LNHDA and CDR2 SQIVND (reference sequence). The CDR3 spells CASSFQGYEQYF. The CDR3 DNA sequence: TGTGCCAGTAGTTTCCAGGGGTACGAGCAGTACTTC.

The V and J genes are TRBV6-2 or TRBV6-3 and TRBJ2-5, with no clear D. Looked up from germline, CDR1 is MNHEY and CDR2 is SVGEGT. The CDR3 runs 13 residues. V was clipped by 2 bases and J by 4 bases, with 8 bases between them. Here the CDR3 reads CASSYVLRETQYF. The CDR3 bases are TGTGCCAGCAGTTACGTCCTGCGAGAGACCCAGTACTTC.

The chain couples TRBV4-3 to TRBJ2-6; D remains unclear. Trimming removed 1 base from V and 0 bases from J, with 13 bases in between. Germline loops: CDR1 LGHNA, CDR2 YSLEER. CDR3 length: 18 residues. The CDR3 spells CASSQVPPRRSGANVLTF. The CDR3 DNA reads TGCGCCAGCAGCCAAGTCCCCCCTAGGCGCTCTGGGGCCAACGTCCTGACTTTC.

V gene TRBV6-4 combines with J gene TRBJ2-7; 9 nucleotides align to TRBD1. Trimming at V came to 5 bases and at J to 4 bases, leaving 12 bases not matched to a gene. Germline V gene sequence: CDR1 MRHNA, CDR2 SNTAGT. This CDR3 comprises 16 residues. The CDR3 region is CASSTGTGKEWYEQYF. CDR3 DNA: TGTGCCAGCAGTACCGGGACAGGGAAAGAGTGGTACGAGCAGTACTTC.

This chain uses TRBV2 with TRBJ2-1, with D possibly being TRBD2 (6 bases). Between the trimmed V and J ends, which lost 3 bases and 4 bases, there was a span of 13 bases. The germline V gene has CDR1 SNHLY and CDR2 FYNNEI. This CDR3 is 15 amino acids long. The CDR3 loop is CASSERRGSYNEQFF. The CDR3 nucleotides are TGTGCCAGCAGTGAGAGGAGGGGCTCATACAATGAGCAGTTCTTC.

V is TRBV11-2 and J is TRBJ1-2, with D tentatively TRBD1 (5 bases). This CDR3 contains 14 residues. Germline V gives CDR1 SGHAT, CDR2 FQNNGV. V was cut by 1 base and J by 6 bases, with 12 bases left in between. CDR3 protein: CASSLGGDINGYTF. DNA for the CDR3: TGTGCCAGCAGCTTAGGGGGGGATATCAATGGCTACACCTTC.

This clone was found a few times. V usage is TRBV6-5 and J usage is TRBJ1-1; D uncertain. Germline loops: CDR1 MNHEY, CDR2 SVGAGI. CDR3 length: 14 amino acids. V dropped 6 bases and J dropped 4 bases, with 15 bases sitting between them. DNA for the CDR3: TGTGCCAGCAGGCCGGTGGGGAGTCGCACTGAAGCTTTCTTT. It yields the protein CASRPVGSRTEAFF.

The J gene is TRBJ2-7, the V gene TRBV5-1; 7 nucleotides align to TRBD2. CDR3 length: 14 amino acids. CDR1 and CDR2 from the germline V gene are SGHRS and YFSETQ. V lost 4 bases, J lost 4 bases, and 8 bases stayed unmatched. CDR3 amino acids: CASSQRLGGYEQYF. CDR3 sequence (DNA): TGCGCCAGCAGCCAGAGGTTGGGGGGGTACGAGCAGTACTTC.

V usage is TRBV5-3 and J usage is TRBJ2-3; D possibly corresponds to TRBD1 (6 bases). TRBV5-3 is assigned to the ORF class and has an uncertain function. Trimming stripped 3 bases from V and 0 bases from J, with 20 bases between. The CDR3 has 18 amino acids. The CDR3 DNA is TGTGCCAGAAGCTCTAGGACAGAGCCTAAATCTAGCACAGATACGCAGTATTTT. Residues: CARSSRTEPKSSTDTQYF.